One and the same sample provided the 19 T cell receptor beta chains below, sequenced in a study of blood T cell repertoires in COVID-19. Clones were sequenced by immunoSEQ multiplex PCR, and TCRdb holds only the in-frame ones, with some missing. There are approximately 210,000 clones in the sample; 65% to 85% occur only once, and about 4% lies in the top ten. The specimen sequenced was PBMCs or T cells enriched from blood (not recorded which). These receptors were taken from a man aged 30 to 45 with acute COVID-19.

CDR3 DNA sequence: TGTGCCAGCAGCAAAGTAAGGGGCGACGGAAACACCATATATTTT. Protein product: CASSKVRGDGNTIYF. This rearrangement joins TRBV21-1 to TRBJ1-3; the table's TRBD1 call for D was not verified on the DNA. TRBV21-1 is shown as a pseudogene. This CDR3 spans 15 amino acids.

The chain is built from TRBV6-5 and TRBJ2-3, with 7 bases fitting TRBD2. Germline-derived CDR1 and CDR2 are MNHEY and SVGAGI. V dropped 7 bases and J dropped 0; count of bases not matched to a gene: 7. CDR3 length: 15 residues. The CDR3 DNA is TGTGCCAGCAATAAGCGGGGTACTAGCACAGATACGCAGTATTTT. It codes for CASNKRGTSTDTQYF.

J is TRBJ1-3 and V is TRBV5-1, with D tentatively TRBD1 (5 bases). V was clipped by 5 bases and J by 2 bases, with 11 bases between them. Germline CDR1 SGHRS, CDR2 YFSETQ. The CDR3 sequence is 14 residues long. Here the CDR3 reads CASRSQGPGNTIYF. The CDR3 nucleotides are TGCGCCAGCAGGTCGCAGGGTCCTGGAAACACCATATATTTT. The full variable domain, completed using reference TRBV5-1 and TRBJ1-3, is KAGVTQTPRYLIKTRGQQVTLSCSPISGHRSVSWYQQTPGQGLQFLFEYFSETQRNKGNFPGRFSGRQFSNSRSEMNVSTLELGDSALYLCASRSQGPGNTIYFGEGSWLTVV.

J is TRBJ1-2 and V is TRBV18; 7 bases align to TRBD1. V lost 3 bases to trimming and J lost 8 bases; unmatched junction nucleotides: 6. CDR1 is KGHSH, CDR2 LQKENI, per germline. This CDR3 spans 13 amino acids. The CDR3 DNA reads TGTGCCAGCTCACCCCGGGTGGACAGGGGCTACACCTTC. Translated, it gives CASSPRVDRGYTF. Together with reference TRBV18 and TRBJ1-2, the CDR3 gives the full variable domain: NAGVMQNPRHLVRRRGQEARLRCSPMKGHSHVYWYRQLPEEGLKFMVYLQKENIIDESGMPKERFSAEFPKEGPSILRIQQVVRGDSAAYFCASSPRVDRGYTFGSGTRLTVV.

This chain connects TRBV5-1 to TRBJ1-4, with D hard to call. This CDR3 comprises 15 residues. Trimming removed 1 base at V and 5 bases at J, with 12 bases between. Germline loops: CDR1 SGHRS, CDR2 YFSETQ. CDR3 bases: TGCGCCAGCAGCTTGAAACGGGCGGGGAATGAAAAACTGTTTTTT. This codes for CASSLKRAGNEKLFF.

V is TRBV6-1 and J is TRBJ1-6; D call uncertain. Germline CDR1 reads MNHNS; CDR2 reads SASEGT. The CDR3 has 13 residues. V dropped 11 bases and J dropped 10 bases, with 18 bases sitting between them. The CDR3 loop reads CASARREGSPLHF. The CDR3 nucleotides are TGTGCCTCGGCGAGGAGGGAGGGATCACCCCTCCACTTT.

The chain employs TRBV6-1 and TRBJ1-5; 7 nucleotides line up with TRBD1. Germline V lookup: CDR1 MNHNS, CDR2 SASEGT. This CDR3 comprises 17 residues. Trimming removed 0 bases from V and 1 base from J; junction bases left unmatched: 6. As DNA, the CDR3 is TGTGCCAGCAGTGAAGCTTCCGGGACAGAAAGCAATCAGCCCCAGCATTTT. This sequence encodes CASSEASGTESNQPQHF.

The rearrangement uses TRBV7-3 and TRBJ1-2; 7 positions match TRBD1. The ends lost 5 bases at V and 6 bases at J; junction bases unmatched: 6. This CDR3 has 13 amino acids. Germline V gene lookup returns CDR1 SGHTA and CDR2 FQGTGA. CDR3 nucleotide sequence: TGTGCCAGCAGCCCAAGGCAGGGGGATGGCTACACCTTC. It codes for CASSPRQGDGYTF.

The rearrangement joins TRBV19 to TRBJ2-5; the match to TRBD2 covers 8 bases. V trimming: 3 bases; J trimming: 2 bases; junction bases outside the gene matches: 8. The CDR3 extends over 16 amino acids. Per the germline V gene, CDR1 is LNHDA and CDR2 is SQIVND (reference sequence). CDR3 nucleotide sequence: TGTGCCAGTAGTATGGGGGGACTAGTGGGACAAGAGACCCAGTACTTC. It is translated as CASSMGGLVGQETQYF. The variable domain in full, completed from reference TRBV19 and TRBJ2-5, reads DGGITQSPKYLFRKEGQNVTLSCEQNLNHDAMYWYRQDPGQGLRLIYYSQIVNDFQKGDIAEGYSVSREKKESFPLTVTSAQKNPTAFYLCASSMGGLVGQETQYFGPGTRLLVL.

The rearrangement joins TRBV5-4 to TRBJ2-7; 10 bases are shared with TRBD2. V shed 8 bases and J 6 bases; nucleotides not matched to a gene: 8. Germline CDR1 reads SGHNT; CDR2 reads YYREEE (reference sequence). This CDR3 has 13 amino acids. DNA of the CDR3: TGTGCCAGTTTTCCTAGCGGGGGAGTCGAGCAGTACTTC. This gives the protein CASFPSGGVEQYF.

The J gene is TRBJ1-1, the V gene TRBV7-9; no clear D. This CDR3 has 13 amino acids. The V gene lost 3 bases and the J gene lost 7 bases, with 12 bases spanning the gap. Germline V CDR1 and CDR2: SEHNR, FQNEAQ (reference sequence). In nucleotides, the CDR3 is TGTGCCAGCAGCTTCCCACAGATTATTGAAGCTTTCTTT. Translation: CASSFPQIIEAFF.

The chain uses TRBV30 and TRBJ1-6; tentatively, D is TRBD1 (5 bases). The CDR3 sequence is 13 residues long. V lost 4 bases and J lost 7, with 11 bases in between. Germline lookup yields CDR1 GTSNPN and CDR2 SVGIG (reference sequence). The CDR3 DNA reads as TGTGCCTGGAAATGGGGCAAAAATTCACCCCTCCACTTT. Its translation: CAWKWGKNSPLHF.

This clone was observed a few times. This chain joins TRBV27 and TRBJ1-5; D is uncertain. The CDR3 length is 16 residues. V shed 0 bases and J shed 0 bases, with 9 bases lying between them. Looked up from germline, CDR1 is MNHEY and CDR2 is SMNVEV (reference sequence). CDR3 nucleotides: TGTGCCAGCAGTTTATCGATGAGTTATAGCAATCAGCCCCAGCATTTT. This codes for CASSLSMSYSNQPQHF.

This chain links TRBV18 with TRBJ1-2, with D uncertain. Germline V gene sequence: CDR1 KGHSH, CDR2 LQKENI. Trimming pared 2 bases from V and 0 bases from J, leaving 10 bases between. This CDR3 region has 15 residues. In DNA form, the CDR3 reads TGTGCCAGCTCACCAGGAGCGCAGCCTAACTATGGCTACACCTTC. This sequence encodes CASSPGAQPNYGYTF.

The V call is TRBV21-1, the J call TRBJ1-4; whether TRBD1, the table's D call, matches the DNA was not checked. TRBV21-1 is an annotated pseudogene. The CDR3 has 20 amino acids. Here the CDR3 DNA reads TGTGCCAGCAGCAAAGGGCATCCCCCGTGCACCCTCCAGAAGGACAGGCAACTGTTTTTT. This encodes CASSKGHPPCTLQKDRQLFF.

V is TRBV10-1 and J is TRBJ2-1, with D unresolved. The germline V gene encodes CDR1 WNHNN and CDR2 SYGVQD (reference sequence). V dropped 1 base and J dropped 8 bases, with 9 bases sitting between them. CDR3 length: 13 amino acids. The CDR3, as DNA: TGCGCCAGCAGTGAGTTACCCAACTATGAGCAGTTCTTC. This translates into CASSELPNYEQFF.

The chain has TRBV27 and TRBJ1-1; D might be TRBD1 (5 bases). V lost 4 bases, J lost 4 bases, and 13 bases lay in between. The CDR3 runs 14 residues. CDR1 is MNHEY and CDR2 is SMNVEV in the germline V gene (reference sequence). The chain's CDR3 is CASSSSRDGTEAFF. The CDR3 DNA sequence: TGTGCCAGCAGTTCATCCAGGGATGGCACTGAAGCTTTCTTT.

The chain employs TRBV15 and TRBJ2-7, with a weak D call TRBD2 (6 bases). V lost 1 base, J lost 2 bases, and 12 bases lay in between. This CDR3 is 15 amino acids long. Germline V gene lookup returns CDR1 LNHNV and CDR2 YYDKDF (reference sequence). CDR3 sequence: CATSRGGDLTYEQYF. Here the CDR3 DNA reads TGTGCCACCAGCAGAGGGGGGGACCTAACCTACGAGCAGTACTTC.

This clone was counted a few times. One end of the junction varies from germline; a read error may be responsible. The chain is built from TRBV30 and TRBJ1-1; D not certain. Per germline, CDR1 GTSNPN and CDR2 SVGIG (reference sequence). The CDR3 spans 13 residues. Written as DNA, the CDR3 is TGTGCCGGGAGAGACATCCTGAACACTGAAGCTTTCTTT. Its translation: CAGRDILNTEAFF.